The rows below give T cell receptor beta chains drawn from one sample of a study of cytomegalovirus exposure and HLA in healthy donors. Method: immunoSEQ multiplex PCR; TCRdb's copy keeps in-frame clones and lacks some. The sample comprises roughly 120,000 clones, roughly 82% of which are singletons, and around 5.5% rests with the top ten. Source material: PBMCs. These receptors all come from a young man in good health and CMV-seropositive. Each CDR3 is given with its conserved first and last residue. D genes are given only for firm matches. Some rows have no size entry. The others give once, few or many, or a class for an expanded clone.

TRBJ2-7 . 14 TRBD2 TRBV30 CAWSRGRASYEQYF TGTGCCTGGAGCAGAGGGAGGGCCTCCTACGAGCAGTACTTC
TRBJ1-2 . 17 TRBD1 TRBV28 CASSLLKGAGANYGYTF TGTGCCAGCAGTTTACTAAAGGGGGCAGGAGCTAACTATGGCTACACCTTC
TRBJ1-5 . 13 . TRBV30 CAWSGGMRQPQHF TGTGCCTGGTCAGGAGGGATGCGTCAGCCCCAGCATTTT
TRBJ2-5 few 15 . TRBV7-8 CASSSPQGFRETQYF TGTGCCAGCAGCTCACCACAGGGTTTCCGAGAGACCCAGTACTTC
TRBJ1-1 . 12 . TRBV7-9 CASGDLNTEAFF TGTGCCAGCGGAGATTTGAACACTGAAGCTTTCTTT
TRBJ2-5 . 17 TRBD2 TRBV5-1 CASSPTFRGGAMETQYF TGCGCCAGCAGCCCCACCTTTCGCGGGGGGGCCATGGAGACCCAGTACTTC
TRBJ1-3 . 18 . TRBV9 CASSVRQAPHPSGNTIYF TGTGCCAGCAGCGTAAGACAGGCCCCTCACCCCTCTGGAAACACCATATATTTT
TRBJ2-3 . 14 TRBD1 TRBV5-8 CASSYGQGTDTQYF TGTGCCAGCAGCTATGGACAGGGTACAGATACGCAGTATTTT
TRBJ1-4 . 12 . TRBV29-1 CSVELEQAKLFF TGCAGCGTTGAACTTGAACAGGCAAAACTGTTTTTT
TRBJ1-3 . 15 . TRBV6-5 CASSLQPVSGNTIYF TGTGCCAGCAGTTTACAGCCGGTCTCTGGAAACACCATATATTTT
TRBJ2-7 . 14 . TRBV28 CASSPPASYYEQYF TGTGCCAGCAGTCCGCCCGCTAGCTACTACGAGCAGTACTTC
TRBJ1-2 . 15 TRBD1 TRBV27 CASRSLGQGSSGYTF TGTGCCAGCAGATCTCTAGGACAGGGTTCCTCTGGCTACACCTTC
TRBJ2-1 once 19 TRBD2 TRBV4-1 CASSQGPAPQRGAPREQFF TGCGCCAGCAGCCAAGGCCCCGCCCCCCAGCGGGGGGCTCCTAGGGAGCAGTTCTTC
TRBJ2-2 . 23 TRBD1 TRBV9 CASSVASRGAPGTGSPNTGELFF TGTGCCAGCAGCGTAGCCTCTAGAGGGGCTCCCGGGACAGGGTCCCCGAACACCGGGGAGCTGTTTTTT
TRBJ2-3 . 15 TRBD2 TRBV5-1 CASSTSGVLTDTQYF TGCGCCAGCAGCACTAGCGGGGTCCTCACAGATACGCAGTATTTT
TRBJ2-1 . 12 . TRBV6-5 CASRGGQNEQFF TGTGCCAGTAGGGGGGGCCAGAATGAGCAGTTCTTC
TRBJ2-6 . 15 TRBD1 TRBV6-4 CASSGQGPGANGLTF TGTGCCAGCAGTGGACAGGGTCCTGGGGCCAACGGCCTGACTTTC
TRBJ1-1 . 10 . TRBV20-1 CSARQGEAFF TGCAGTGCTAGACAGGGTGAAGCTTTCTTT
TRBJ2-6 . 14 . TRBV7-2 CASSQASGANVLTF TGTGCCAGCAGCCAAGCTTCTGGGGCCAACGTCCTGACTTTC
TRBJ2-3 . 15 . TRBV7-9 CASSQMAGVTDTQYF TGTGCCAGCAGCCAAATGGCAGGGGTCACAGATACGCAGTATTTT
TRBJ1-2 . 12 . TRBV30 CAWSRGNYGYTF TGTGCCTGGAGTCGGGGGAACTATGGCTACACCTTC
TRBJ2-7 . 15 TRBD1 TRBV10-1 CASSATGTGIYEQYF TGCGCCAGCAGTGCGACCGGGACAGGGATCTACGAGCAGTACTTC
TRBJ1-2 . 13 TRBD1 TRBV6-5 CASRGTGFYGYTF TGTGCCAGCAGGGGGACAGGGTTTTATGGCTACACCTTC
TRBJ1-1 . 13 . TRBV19 CASSDTLNTEAFF TGTGCCAGTAGTGACACCCTGAACACTGAAGCTTTCTTT
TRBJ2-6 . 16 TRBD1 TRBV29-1 CSVWDRHLSGANVLTF TGCAGTGTATGGGACAGGCACCTCTCTGGGGCCAACGTCCTGACTTTC
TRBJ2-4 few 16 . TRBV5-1 CASSLDRGVAKNIQYF TGCGCCAGCAGCTTAGACAGAGGAGTAGCCAAAAACATTCAGTACTTC
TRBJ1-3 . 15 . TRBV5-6 CASSLASGQRNTIYF TGTGCCAGCAGCTTGGCCTCCGGACAGAGAAACACCATATATTTT
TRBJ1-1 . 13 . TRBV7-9 CASSLEGDTEAFF TGTGCCAGCAGCTTAGAGGGGGACACTGAAGCTTTCTTT
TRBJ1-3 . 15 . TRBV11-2 CASSPEPGSGNTIYF TGTGCCAGCAGCCCAGAGCCGGGTTCTGGAAACACCATATATTTT
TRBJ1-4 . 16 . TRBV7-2 CASSSTPTPSGGKLFF TGTGCCAGCAGCTCTACCCCCACACCCTCGGGGGGAAAACTGTTTTTT
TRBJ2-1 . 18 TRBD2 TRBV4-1 CASSSGLAGGSSYNEQFF TGCGCCAGCAGCTCGGGACTAGCGGGAGGGAGCTCCTACAATGAGCAGTTCTTC
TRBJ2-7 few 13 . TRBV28 CASSLGQYYEQYF TGTGCCAGCAGTTTAGGGCAATACTACGAGCAGTACTTC
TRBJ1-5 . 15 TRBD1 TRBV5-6 CASSRTGGRGPSQHF TGTGCCAGCAGCCGGACAGGGGGCAGGGGTCCTTCCCAGCATTTT
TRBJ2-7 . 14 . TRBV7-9 CASSSSPSSYEQYF TGTGCCAGCAGCTCTTCCCCGTCTTCCTACGAGCAGTACTTC
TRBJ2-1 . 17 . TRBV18 CASSPPIGPSSYNEQFF TGTGCCAGCTCACCACCAATTGGGCCAAGCTCCTACAATGAGCAGTTCTTC
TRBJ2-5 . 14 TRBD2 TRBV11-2 CASSSRLAGETRYF TGTGCCAGCAGCTCCAGACTAGCGGGGGAGACCCGGTACTTC
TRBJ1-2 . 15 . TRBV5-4 CASSAPAGTNYGYTF TGTGCCAGCAGCGCTCCTGCGGGGACTAACTATGGCTACACCTTC
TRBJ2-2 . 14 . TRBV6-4 CASSDSEGAGELFF TGTGCCAGCAGTGACTCTGAGGGTGCCGGGGAGCTGTTTTTT
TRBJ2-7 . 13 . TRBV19 CASSITGSDEQYF TGTGCCAGTAGTATAACAGGGTCCGACGAGCAGTACTTC
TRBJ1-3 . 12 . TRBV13 CASRTRGNTIYF TGTGCCAGCAGGACAAGGGGAAACACCATATATTTT
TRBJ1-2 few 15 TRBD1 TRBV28 CASSEFTGGVYGYTF TGTGCCAGCAGCGAATTTACAGGGGGAGTATATGGCTACACCTTC
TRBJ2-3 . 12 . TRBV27 CASRQNTDTQYF TGTGCCAGCAGACAAAACACAGATACGCAGTATTTT
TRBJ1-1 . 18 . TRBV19 CASSIDSPPRGWSTEAFF TGTGCCAGTAGTATAGATTCCCCTCCAAGGGGGTGGAGCACTGAAGCTTTCTTT
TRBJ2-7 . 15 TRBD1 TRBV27 CASSRTGATYYEQYF TGTGCCAGCAGTCGGACAGGGGCCACCTACTACGAGCAGTACTTC
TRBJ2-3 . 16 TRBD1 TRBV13 CASSLAPGGEGDTQYF TGTGCCAGCAGCTTAGCTCCAGGGGGAGAAGGAGATACGCAGTATTTT
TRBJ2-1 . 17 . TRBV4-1 CASSQTIQGGLGNEQFF TGCGCCAGCAGCCAAACCATACAGGGGGGGTTAGGGAATGAGCAGTTCTTC
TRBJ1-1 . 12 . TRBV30 CAWSGQNTEAFF TGTGCCTGGAGCGGACAGAACACTGAAGCTTTCTTT
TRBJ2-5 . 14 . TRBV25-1 CAGSEYPVQETQYF TGTGCCGGCAGTGAATATCCGGTCCAAGAGACCCAGTACTTC
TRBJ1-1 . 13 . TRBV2 CASSKGEGTEAFF TGTGCCAGCAGTAAGGGAGAGGGCACTGAAGCTTTCTTT
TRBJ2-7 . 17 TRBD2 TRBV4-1 CASSQVAGTSGAYEQYF TGCGCCAGCAGCCAAGTGGCCGGGACTAGCGGAGCCTACGAGCAGTACTTC
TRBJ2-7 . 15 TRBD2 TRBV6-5 CASSYSPRTSYEQYF TGTGCCAGCAGTTACTCGCCCCGGACTAGCTACGAGCAGTACTTC
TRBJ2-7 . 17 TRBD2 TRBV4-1 CASSATPTSGREYEQYF TGCGCCAGCAGCGCAACCCCGACTAGCGGGAGAGAGTACGAGCAGTACTTC
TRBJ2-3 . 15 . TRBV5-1 CASSPGGPLTDTQYF TGCGCCAGCAGCCCCGGAGGGCCCTTAACAGATACGCAGTATTTT
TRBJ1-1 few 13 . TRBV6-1 CATTSDRNTEAFF TGTGCCACCACTTCAGACAGGAACACTGAAGCTTTCTTT
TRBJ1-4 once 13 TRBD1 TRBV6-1 CASLTGNEEKLFF TGTGCCAGCCTGACAGGGAACGAAGAAAAACTGTTTTTT
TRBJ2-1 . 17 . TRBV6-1 CASSEETKILPRNEQFF TGTGCCAGCAGTGAAGAAACAAAGATTCTCCCTAGGAATGAGCAGTTCTTC
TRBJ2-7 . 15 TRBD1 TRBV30 CAWTHRGNPTYEQYF TGTGCCTGGACACACAGGGGAAACCCGACCTACGAGCAGTACTTC
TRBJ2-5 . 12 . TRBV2 CASSPGEETQYF TGTGCCAGCAGTCCAGGGGAAGAGACCCAGTACTTC
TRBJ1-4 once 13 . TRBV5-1 CASSLGGTEKLFF TGCGCCAGCAGCTTGGGAGGCACTGAAAAACTGTTTTTT